One T cell receptor beta chain is described in this entry. The sample belongs to a study of blood T cell repertoires in COVID-19. Sequencing was performed with immunoSEQ multiplex PCR; in TCRdb, only in-frame clones are kept and a portion is missing. The data hold roughly 24,000 clones, with approximately 90% observed a single time. Per germline, CDR1 LGHNT and CDR2 FRNRAP. Trimming cost V 6 bases and J 5 bases, with 7 bases left between them. The CDR3 contains 11 residues. The clonotype originates from a human donor in a cohort sampled during active COVID-19. J is TRBJ1-1 and V is TRBV12-5; D uncertain. The source material was peripheral blood. The CDR3 bases are TGTGCTAGTGGCCGGGATACTGAAGCTTTCTTT. Translation gives CASGRDTEAFF.